The 4 T cell receptor beta chains listed next were all sequenced from one sample in a study of shared clonotypes between healthy human individuals. CD8 cells regarded as naive lacked CD45RO, were positively chosen for CCR7, and omitted terminally differentiated effector memory CD45RA+ cells. Assay used: immunoSEQ multiplex PCR; TCRdb lists only in-frame clones, some missing. The data show about 800,000 clones, 96% seen once. Material for sequencing was naive CD8+ T cells sorted from blood. The receptors originated from a man aged 30-40 years in good health.

V is TRBV27 and J is TRBJ2-1; D perhaps matches TRBD2 (7 bases). Looked up from germline, CDR1 is MNHEY and CDR2 is SMNVEV (reference sequence). This CDR3 is 14 amino acids long. V was cut by 1 base and J by 7 bases, with 11 bases left in between. The DNA of the CDR3 is TGTGCCAGCAGTTTATTGGGGGGGCAGAATGAGCAGTTCTTC. It specifies CASSLLGGQNEQFF.

The chain carries TRBV29-1 and TRBJ2-2; D gene unclear. Germline assignment: CDR1 SQVTM and CDR2 ANQGSEA. The CDR3 has 13 residues. Trimming took off 6 bases at V and 2 bases at J, with 10 bases between the two ends. The CDR3 coding sequence is TGCAGCGTGAGTGCAGAAAACACCGGGGAGCTGTTTTTT. It codes for CSVSAENTGELFF.

The chain carries TRBV11-2 and TRBJ2-1; possible D gene TRBD1, 6 bases. Trimming removed 4 bases at V and 9 bases at J, with 19 bases between. The germline gives CDR1 SGHAT, CDR2 FQNNGV. The CDR3 loop spans 15 amino acids. In DNA form, the CDR3 reads TGTGCCAGCAGCTCCGGGGCCACAGGGTGGGTTGAGCAGTTCTTC. Its protein product is CASSSGATGWVEQFF.

This clone appeared once. The genes are TRBV28 and TRBJ2-1, with TRBD2 identical over 9 bases. Trimming removed 4 bases from V and 10 bases from J; junction bases left unmatched: 8. CDR1 is MDHEN, CDR2 SYDVKM, per germline. The CDR3 covers 14 residues. This CDR3 is CASSSREGPWEQFF. CDR3 sequence (DNA): TGTGCCAGCAGTTCGCGGGAGGGCCCGTGGGAGCAGTTCTTC.